The rows below give T cell receptor beta chains drawn from one sample of a study of blood T cell repertoires in COVID-19. Method: immunoSEQ multiplex PCR; TCRdb's copy keeps in-frame clones and lacks some. The repertoire has 150,000 to 200,000 clones, about 86% of them found once; the top ten carry about a tenth. The sequencing input was peripheral blood. Source of these receptors: a woman in her sixties or seventies with COVID-19, enrolled during active disease. Both conserved end residues are part of each CDR3. A D gene is named only where the DNA matches it firmly. Size tells how often a clone was seen (once, few, many) or the class of an expanded clone, and some rows leave it out.

-	-	TRBV27	TRBJ2-7	TGTGCCAGCAGTCCCAGGGGCCTGGTCCACGAGCAGTACTTC	CASSPRGLVHEQYF
-	-	TRBV7-2	TRBJ2-7	TGTGCCAGCAGCTCATCATTAAGAAGCGACGAGCAGTACTTC	CASSSSLRSDEQYF
-	TRBD2	TRBV9	TRBJ2-1	TGTGCCAGCAGCGTAGGGGGCGGGAGGGGATACAATGAGCAGTTCTTC	CASSVGGGRGYNEQFF
-	-	TRBV6-5	TRBJ1-5	TGTGCCAGCAGCCGCGGACAGCGCAATCAGCCCCAGCATTTT	CASSRGQRNQPQHF
-	TRBD1	TRBV10-3	TRBJ2-1	TGTGCCATGTGGACAGGGCATGAGCAGTTCTTC	CAMWTGHEQFF
-	TRBD2	TRBV7-2	TRBJ2-3	TGTGCCAGCAGCTCGGGACTAGCAACAGATACGCAGTATTTT	CASSSGLATDTQYF
-	TRBD1	TRBV19	TRBJ1-6	TGTGCCAGTAGTAGCGACAGGGATAATTCACCCCTCCACTTT	CASSSDRDNSPLHF
once	TRBD2	TRBV7-3	TRBJ2-1	TGTGCCAGCAGTAGGGGAGGGCCGAACAATGAGCAGTTCTTC	CASSRGGPNNEQFF
once	TRBD2	TRBV6-6	TRBJ2-2	TGTGCCAGCAGTCCTGAGATTAGCGGGAGTCGATACACCGGGGAGCTGTTTTTT	CASSPEISGSRYTGELFF
-	TRBD2	TRBV7-6	TRBJ2-3	TGTGCCAGCAGCTTAGGAACTAGCGGGAGAAGAGATACGCAGTATTTT	CASSLGTSGRRDTQYF
-	-	TRBV9	TRBJ2-2	TGTGCCAGCAGCAACACAGGGCCCGGGGAGCTGTTTTTT	CASSNTGPGELFF
-	TRBD1	TRBV30	TRBJ2-7	TGTGCCTGGAGCGCCGGGACAGGACCCTACGAGCAGTACTTC	CAWSAGTGPYEQYF
-	-	TRBV11-2	TRBJ1-5	TGTGCCAGCAGCTTAAGTCAGGGGTCCCAGCATTTT	CASSLSQGSQHF
-	-	TRBV28	TRBJ1-6	TGTGCCAGCACCCGCAGGAGGGATTCACCCCTCCACTTT	CASTRRRDSPLHF
few	-	TRBV11-2	TRBJ1-5	TGTGCCAGCAGCGCGCCCGGACAGCCGAATCCTAATAGCAATCAGCCCCAGCATTTT	CASSAPGQPNPNSNQPQHF
-	TRBD2	TRBV30	TRBJ2-7	TGTGCCTGGAGTGTAGGAACTAGCGCAACCTACGAGCAGTACTTC	CAWSVGTSATYEQYF
few	TRBD1	TRBV24-1	TRBJ1-2	TGTGCCACCAGTGATTTCACAGGGGTCCGCTACACCTTC	CATSDFTGVRYTF
-	TRBD2	TRBV5-1	TRBJ2-5	TGCGCCAGCAGCTTGCGGGGACTAGCGGGACAAGAGACCCAGTACTTC	CASSLRGLAGQETQYF
-	TRBD1	TRBV4-1	TRBJ1-2	TGCGCCAGCAGCCAGGGGACAGGCTATGGCTACACCTTC	CASSQGTGYGYTF
-	TRBD2	TRBV7-9	TRBJ2-1	TGTGCCAGCAGCTTCTTCCCAGCGGGAGTGAGGGATGAGCAGTTCTTC	CASSFFPAGVRDEQFF
-	-	TRBV6-5	TRBJ1-5	TGTGCCAGCAGTTCTAACAATCAGCCCCAGCATTTT	CASSSNNQPQHF
-	-	TRBV6-4	TRBJ2-3	TGTGCCAGCAGTGATGAAGCGGGCAGCACAGATACGCAGTATTTT	CASSDEAGSTDTQYF
few	TRBD2	TRBV6-2/TRBV6-3	TRBJ2-1	TGTGCCAGCAGTCACGGACTAGCGGGAGAGGTGCGGTTCTTC	CASSHGLAGEVRFF
-	-	TRBV3-1/TRBV3-2	TRBJ2-1	TGTGCCAGCAGCCGACAGGGAGGCAATGAGCAGTTCTTC	CASSRQGGNEQFF
-	-	TRBV6-5	TRBJ1-2	TGTGCCAGCAGCTACCGGGTGGGCTATGGCTACACCTTC	CASSYRVGYGYTF
few	TRBD1	TRBV19	TRBJ1-1	TGTGCCAGTAGTATTGCGGCAGGGGGCGTTGAAGCTTTCTTT	CASSIAAGGVEAFF
-	TRBD2	TRBV5-1	TRBJ2-2	TGCGCCAGCAGCTTGCTAGCGGGAGCGGTTAACACCGGGGAGCTGTTTTTT	CASSLLAGAVNTGELFF